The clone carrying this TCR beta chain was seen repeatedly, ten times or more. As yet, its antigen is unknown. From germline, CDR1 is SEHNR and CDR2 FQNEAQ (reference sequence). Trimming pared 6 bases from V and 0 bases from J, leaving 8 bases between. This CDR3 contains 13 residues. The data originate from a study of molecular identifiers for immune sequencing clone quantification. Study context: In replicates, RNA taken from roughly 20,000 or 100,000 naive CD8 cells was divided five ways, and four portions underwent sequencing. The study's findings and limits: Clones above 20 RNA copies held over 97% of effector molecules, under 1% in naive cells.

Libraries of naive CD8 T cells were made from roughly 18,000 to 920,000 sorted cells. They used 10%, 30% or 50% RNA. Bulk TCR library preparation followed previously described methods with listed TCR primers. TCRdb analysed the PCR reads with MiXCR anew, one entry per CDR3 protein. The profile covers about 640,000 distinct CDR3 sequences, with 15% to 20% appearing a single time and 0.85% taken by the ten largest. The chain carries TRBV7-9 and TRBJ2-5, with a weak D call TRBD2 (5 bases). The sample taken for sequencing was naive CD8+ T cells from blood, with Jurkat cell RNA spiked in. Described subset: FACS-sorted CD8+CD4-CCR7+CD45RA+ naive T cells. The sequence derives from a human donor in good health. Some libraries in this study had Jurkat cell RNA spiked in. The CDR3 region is CASSSGDQETQYF. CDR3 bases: TGTGCCAGCAGTTCCGGGGACCAAGAGACCCAGTACTTC. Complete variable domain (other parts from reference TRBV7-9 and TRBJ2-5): DTGVSQNPRHKITKRGQNVTFRCDPISEHNRLYWYRQTLGQGPEFLTYFQNEAQLEKSRLLSDRFSAERPKGSFSTLEIQRTEQGDSAMYLCASSSGDQETQYFGPGTRLLVL.